The 28 T cell receptor beta chains given below trace back to one sample, sequenced in a study of T cell changes during pregnancy in multiple sclerosis. Sequenced by immunoSEQ multiplex PCR; TCRdb stores in-frame clones only, minus some. The table shows some 85,000 clones, with 90% to 95% occurring only once. The sample in question was peripheral blood, obtained in the second trimester of pregnancy. The receptors stem from a female donor with multiple sclerosis, enrolled in a pregnancy study.

This rearrangement joins TRBV6-1 to TRBJ2-2; D unresolved. V lost 3 bases and J lost 0, with 14 bases in between. The CDR3 totals 17 residues. From germline, CDR1 is MNHNS and CDR2 SASEGT. CDR3 coding DNA: TGTGCCAGCAGTGACGCCCTGGTACTACCGAACACCGGGGAGCTGTTTTTT. This sequence encodes CASSDALVLPNTGELFF.

In DNA form, the CDR3 reads TGCGCCAGCAGCCCGAGCGGCTCTGGGGCCAACGTCCTGACTTTC. It translates to CASSPSGSGANVLTF. The chain is built from TRBV5-1 and TRBJ2-6; tentatively, D is TRBD2 (5 bases). With 4 bases removed from V and 0 bases from J, the gap between germline ends came to 8 bases. The CDR3 loop spans 15 amino acids. The V gene's germline CDR1 is SGHRS and CDR2 YFSETQ.

This chain joins TRBV6-1 and TRBJ2-7; tentatively, D is TRBD1 (5 bases). Germline loops: CDR1 MNHNS, CDR2 SASEGT. CDR3 length: 13 amino acids. V was cut by 6 bases and J by 3 bases, with 12 bases left in between. The CDR3 DNA is TGTGCCAGCAGCTTTGACAGCCTCTACGAGCAGTACTTC. Translation: CASSFDSLYEQYF.

CDR3 sequence reads: CASSLQGAGANVLTF. The CDR3 DNA sequence: TGTGCCAGCAGCTTACAGGGGGCTGGGGCCAACGTCCTGACTTTC. V and J are TRBV7-8 and TRBJ2-6; TRBD1 aligns across 7 bases. Germline-derived CDR1 and CDR2 are SGHVS and FQNEAQ. V lost 2 bases and J lost 2; bases outside the gene matches: 0. This CDR3 has 15 amino acids.

The rearrangement links TRBV4-1 to TRBJ2-1; no firm D call. The V and J ends lost 0 bases and 2 bases respectively, with 8 bases between them. The germline V gene has CDR1 MGHRA and CDR2 YSYEKL. This CDR3 comprises 15 residues. The CDR3 protein is CASSQDEPAYNEQFF. The CDR3 region has the DNA TGCGCCAGCAGCCAAGATGAGCCGGCCTACAATGAGCAGTTCTTC.

This CDR3 reads CASSRDSLYEQYF. For the CDR3, the DNA is TGTGCCAGCTCGCGCGACAGCCTCTACGAGCAGTACTTC. The rearrangement links TRBV9 to TRBJ2-7; weak D call: TRBD1 (5 bases). Germline-derived CDR1 and CDR2 are SGDLS and YYNGEE. The germline V and J ends were trimmed by 7 bases and 3 bases, with 14 bases remaining between them. CDR3 size: 13 residues.

This rearrangement joins TRBV4-1 to TRBJ1-3; D not certain. Deletions cut 0 bases from V and 2 bases from J, with 8 bases between. Germline CDR1 MGHRA, CDR2 YSYEKL. The CDR3 runs 15 residues. The CDR3, as DNA: TGCGCCAGCAGCCAAGATGGCGGAACTGGAAACACCATATATTTT. Residues: CASSQDGGTGNTIYF.

The chain carries TRBV5-4 and TRBJ1-1, with a weak D call TRBD1 (5 bases). The germline V and J ends were trimmed by 3 bases and 2 bases, with 8 bases remaining between them. This CDR3 is 13 amino acids long. Germline CDR1 and CDR2: SGHNT and YYREEE (reference sequence). CDR3 protein: CASSSTANTEAFF. As DNA, the CDR3 is TGTGCCAGCAGCTCGACAGCAAACACTGAAGCTTTCTTT.

J is TRBJ2-2 and V is TRBV7-3, with D unresolved. The germline V gene encodes CDR1 SGHTA and CDR2 FQGTGA. The ends were cut back, 1 base at V and 5 bases at J, with 8 bases in the middle. The CDR3 contains 14 residues. CDR3 region: CASSLRFGTGELFF. The CDR3 DNA reads as TGTGCCAGCAGCTTAAGATTCGGGACCGGGGAGCTGTTTTTT.

As for this clone: The conserved closing phenylalanine or tryptophan is absent in this CDR3, likely reflecting a read error. The DNA is omitted, as the CDR3 cannot be located on it reliably, and the CDR3 follows TCRdb's listing. This chain joins TRBV19 and TRBJ1-1. From its first to its last residue, the CDR3 has 14 amino acids. CDR1 and CDR2 (germline): LNHDA, SQIVND (reference sequence). The CDR3 protein is CASSRSAAITEASS.

V usage is TRBV28 and J usage is TRBJ2-7; 8 positions match TRBD1. The length of the CDR3 is 14 residues. After removal of 5 bases from V and 2 bases from J, the junction contained 5 bases not matched to a gene. Germline CDR1 is MDHEN and CDR2 is SYDVKM. The CDR3 loop reads CASSPWDRTYEQYF. The CDR3, as DNA: TGTGCCAGCAGTCCCTGGGACAGGACCTACGAGCAGTACTTC.

J is TRBJ2-5 and V is TRBV4-2, with 7 bases that match TRBD2. Per the germline V gene, CDR1 is LGHNA and CDR2 is YNFKEQ. The trim removed 4 bases at V and 5 bases at J, leaving 16 bases unmatched. The CDR3 runs 17 residues. DNA of the CDR3: TGTGCCAGCAGCCTACGGTCTAGCGGCAAAGACGGCGAGACCCAGTACTTC. Protein sequence: CASSLRSSGKDGETQYF.

The chain couples TRBV18 to TRBJ2-1; TRBD2 agrees at 8 bases. Looked up from germline, CDR1 is KGHSH and CDR2 is LQKENI. J gave up 8 bases and V 4 bases, and 13 bases lay outside the gene matches. The CDR3 extends over 16 amino acids. The CDR3 region has the DNA TGTGCCAGCTCACGATTGGGCGGGAGGTACGGTGATGAGCAGTTCTTC. Encoded protein: CASSRLGGRYGDEQFF.

The sample holds many counts of this clone. This sequence joins TRBV30 and TRBJ1-1; a weak D match, TRBD1 (5 bases). V shed 1 base and J shed 4 bases, with 13 bases lying between them. Germline CDR1 is GTSNPN and CDR2 is SVGIG (reference sequence). The CDR3 sequence is 14 residues long. This CDR3 is CAWSALGRGTEAFF. The CDR3 coding sequence is TGTGCCTGGAGTGCCCTGGGGCGGGGCACTGAAGCTTTCTTT.

The chain is built from TRBV6-1 and TRBJ1-1, with D perhaps matching TRBD1 (5 bases). The CDR3 sequence is 11 residues long. Germline V gene data show CDR1 as MNHNS and CDR2 as SASEGT. Trimming removed 4 bases at V and 8 bases at J, with 8 bases between. This chain's CDR3 is CASSVAGEAFF. CDR3 sequence (DNA): TGTGCCAGCAGTGTGGCAGGGGAAGCTTTCTTT.

This chain joins TRBV27 and TRBJ1-2, with D possibly matching TRBD1 (6 bases). Looked up from germline, CDR1 is MNHEY and CDR2 is SMNVEV (reference sequence). With 4 bases removed from V and 5 bases from J, the gap between germline ends came to 14 bases. CDR3 length: 14 amino acids. CDR3 bases: TGTGCCAGCAGTTCGCAGGGGAGGGGTTATGGCTACACCTTC. It codes for CASSSQGRGYGYTF.

The chain joins TRBV5-1 to TRBJ1-1, with TRBD1 as a possible D gene (5 bases). CDR3 length: 14 amino acids. Germline CDR1 reads SGHRS; CDR2 reads YFSETQ. Trimming removed 5 bases from V and 1 base from J, with 12 bases in between. This CDR3 is CASRRDLTNTEAFF. The CDR3 DNA reads TGCGCCAGCAGACGGGACTTAACGAACACTGAAGCTTTCTTT.

This rearrangement joins TRBV14 to TRBJ2-1, with 10 bases fitting TRBD2. The CDR3 runs to 16 residues. J gave up 9 bases and V 3 bases, and 11 bases lay outside the gene matches. In germline, CDR1 is SGHDN, CDR2 FVKESK. The CDR3 here is CASSHYGLAGVFEQFF. DNA of the CDR3: TGTGCCAGCAGCCACTACGGGCTAGCGGGAGTTTTTGAGCAGTTCTTC.

The V gene is TRBV9, the J gene TRBJ2-7; D possibly corresponds to TRBD2 (6 bases). Germline values: CDR1 SGDLS, CDR2 YYNGEE. CDR3 length: 14 amino acids. The V and J ends lost 0 bases and 1 base respectively, with 8 bases between them. CDR3 sequence reads: CASSVVEGSYEQYF. The CDR3 nucleotides are TGTGCCAGCAGCGTAGTGGAGGGGTCCTACGAGCAGTACTTC.

The chain combines TRBV4-2 with TRBJ2-3; TRBD2 matches at 14 bases. The CDR3 extends over 20 amino acids. Germline assignment: CDR1 LGHNA and CDR2 YNFKEQ. Trimming at V came to 0 bases and at J to 0 bases, leaving 8 bases not matched to a gene. DNA for the CDR3: TGTGCCAGCAGCCAAGAACGACTAGCGGGAGGGATCGGCAGCACAGATACGCAGTATTTT. Amino acid sequence: CASSQERLAGGIGSTDTQYF.

This clone was picked up one time. V and J are TRBV28 and TRBJ1-1, with D possibly TRBD1 on 6 matching bases. The CDR3 sequence is 14 residues long. Trimming left V 7 bases short and J 0 bases short, with 12 bases between. Looked up from germline, CDR1 is MDHEN and CDR2 is SYDVKM. CDR3 residues: CASKGWGLNTEAFF. Here the CDR3 DNA reads TGTGCCAGCAAGGGTTGGGGGCTGAACACTGAAGCTTTCTTT.

This chain links TRBV5-1 with TRBJ2-2; a weak D match, TRBD2 (6 bases). The ends were cut back, 4 bases at V and 4 bases at J, with 23 bases in the middle. The germline V gene has CDR1 SGHRS and CDR2 YFSETQ. The CDR3 spans 18 residues. The CDR3 reads CASSQRQTFSSATGELFF. The DNA of the CDR3 is TGCGCCAGCAGCCAGCGTCAGACTTTCTCTAGCGCCACCGGGGAGCTGTTTTTT.

The DNA for the CDR3 is TGTGCCAGCAGTTACTCCCAGGGTCAGAAACTGTTTTTT. Amino acid sequence: CASSYSQGQKLFF. The genes are TRBV6-5 and TRBJ1-4; possibly TRBD1 for D (5 bases). The germline CDR1 and CDR2 sequences are MNHEY and SVGAGI. V lost 0 bases and J lost 11, with 10 bases in between. The CDR3 is 13 amino acids.

The V and J genes are TRBV6-1 and TRBJ2-2; D may be TRBD1 (6 bases). There are 14 residues in the CDR3. Germline V lookup: CDR1 MNHNS, CDR2 SASEGT. Trimming removed 1 base from V and 6 bases from J, with 9 bases in between. Here the CDR3 reads CASSEGQAAGELFF. In nucleotides, the CDR3 is TGTGCCAGCAGTGAAGGACAGGCGGCCGGGGAGCTGTTTTTT.

The chain combines TRBV5-6 with TRBJ1-5; 8 bases are a match to TRBD1. This CDR3 spans 16 amino acids. The germline V gene has CDR1 SGHDT and CDR2 YYEEEE. The V and J ends lost 1 base and 5 bases, in that order; junction bases with no gene match: 8. CDR3 amino acids: CASSLRRGQGDQPQHF. CDR3 sequence (DNA): TGTGCCAGCAGCTTGAGGCGAGGACAGGGAGATCAGCCCCAGCATTTT.

The gene calls are TRBV28 and TRBJ2-7; 9 positions match TRBD2. With V trimmed by 4 bases and J by 5 bases, 15 bases remained unmatched. The length of the CDR3 is 17 residues. The germline V gene encodes CDR1 MDHEN and CDR2 SYDVKM. The chain's CDR3 is CASSSRTLTSGTNEQYF. In DNA, the CDR3 is TGTGCCAGCAGTTCTCGGACCCTGACTAGCGGTACTAACGAGCAGTACTTC. Full variable domain (outside the CDR3, taken from reference TRBV28 and TRBJ2-7): DVKVTQSSRYLVKRTGEKVFLECVQDMDHENMFWYRQDPGLGLRLIYFSYDVKMKEKGDIPEGYSVSREKKERFSLILESASTNQTSMYLCASSSRTLTSGTNEQYFGPGTRLTVT.

V usage is TRBV27 and J usage is TRBJ2-7, with TRBD2 identical over 11 bases. Germline V CDR1 and CDR2: MNHEY, SMNVEV (reference sequence). Trimming at V came to 6 bases and at J to 0 bases, leaving 4 bases not matched to a gene. The CDR3 runs to 15 residues. CDR3 sequence reads: CASRGTSGPSYEQYF. DNA for the CDR3: TGTGCCAGCAGGGGGACTAGCGGCCCCTCCTACGAGCAGTACTTC.

The CDR3 protein is CASSPPSGANVLTF. CDR3 sequence (DNA): TGTGCCAGCTCACCTCCGTCCGGGGCCAACGTCCTGACTTTC. The chain combines TRBV18 with TRBJ2-6; D is undetermined. Germline V lookup: CDR1 KGHSH, CDR2 LQKENI. The V end lost 3 bases, the J end lost 4 bases, and 7 bases lay between the germline ends. This CDR3 comprises 14 residues.